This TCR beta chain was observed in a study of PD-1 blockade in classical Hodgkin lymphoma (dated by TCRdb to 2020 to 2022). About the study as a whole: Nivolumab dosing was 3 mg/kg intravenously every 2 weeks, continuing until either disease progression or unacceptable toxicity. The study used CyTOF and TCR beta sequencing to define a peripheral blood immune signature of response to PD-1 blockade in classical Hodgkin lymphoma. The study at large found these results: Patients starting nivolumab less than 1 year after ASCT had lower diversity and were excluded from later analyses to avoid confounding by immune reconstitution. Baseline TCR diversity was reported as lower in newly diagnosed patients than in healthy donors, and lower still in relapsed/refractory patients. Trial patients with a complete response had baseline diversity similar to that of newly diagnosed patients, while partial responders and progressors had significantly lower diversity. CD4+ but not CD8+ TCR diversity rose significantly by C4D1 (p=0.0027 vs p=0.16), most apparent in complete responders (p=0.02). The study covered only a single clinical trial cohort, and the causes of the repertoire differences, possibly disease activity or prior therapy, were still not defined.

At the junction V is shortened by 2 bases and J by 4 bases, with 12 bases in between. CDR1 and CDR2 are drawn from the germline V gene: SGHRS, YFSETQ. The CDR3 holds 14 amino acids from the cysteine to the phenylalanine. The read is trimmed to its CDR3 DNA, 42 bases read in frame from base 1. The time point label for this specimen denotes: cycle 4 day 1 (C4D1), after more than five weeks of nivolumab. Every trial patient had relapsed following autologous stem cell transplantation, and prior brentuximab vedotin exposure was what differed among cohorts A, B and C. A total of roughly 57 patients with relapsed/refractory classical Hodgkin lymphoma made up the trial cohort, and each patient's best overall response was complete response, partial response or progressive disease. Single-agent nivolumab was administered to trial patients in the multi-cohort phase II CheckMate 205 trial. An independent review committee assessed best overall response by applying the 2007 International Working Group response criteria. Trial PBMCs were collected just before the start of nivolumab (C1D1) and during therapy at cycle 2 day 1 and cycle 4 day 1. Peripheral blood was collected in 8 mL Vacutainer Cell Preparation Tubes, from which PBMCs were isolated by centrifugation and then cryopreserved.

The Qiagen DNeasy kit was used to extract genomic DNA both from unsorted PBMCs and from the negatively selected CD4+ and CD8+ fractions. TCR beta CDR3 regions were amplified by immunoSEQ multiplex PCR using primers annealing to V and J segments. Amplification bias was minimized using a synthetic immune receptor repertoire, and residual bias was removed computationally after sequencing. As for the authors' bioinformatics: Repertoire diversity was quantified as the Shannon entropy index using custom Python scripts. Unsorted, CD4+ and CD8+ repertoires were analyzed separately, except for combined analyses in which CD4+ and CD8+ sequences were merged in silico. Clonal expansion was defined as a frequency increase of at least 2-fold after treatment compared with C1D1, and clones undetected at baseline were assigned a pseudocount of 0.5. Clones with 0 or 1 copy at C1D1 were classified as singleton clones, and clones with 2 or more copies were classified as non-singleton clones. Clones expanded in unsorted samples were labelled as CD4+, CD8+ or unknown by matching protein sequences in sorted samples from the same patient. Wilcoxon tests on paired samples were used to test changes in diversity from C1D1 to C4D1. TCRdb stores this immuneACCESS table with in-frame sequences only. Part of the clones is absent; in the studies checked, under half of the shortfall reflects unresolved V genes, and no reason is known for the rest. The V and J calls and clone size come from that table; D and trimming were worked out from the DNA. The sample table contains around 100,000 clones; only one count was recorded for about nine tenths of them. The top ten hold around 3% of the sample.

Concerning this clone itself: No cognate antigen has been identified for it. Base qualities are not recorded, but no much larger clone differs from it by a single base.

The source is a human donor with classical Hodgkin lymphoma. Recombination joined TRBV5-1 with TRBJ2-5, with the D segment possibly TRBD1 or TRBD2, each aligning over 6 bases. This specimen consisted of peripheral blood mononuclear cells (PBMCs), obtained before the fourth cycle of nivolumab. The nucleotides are TGCGCCAGCAGCTTCGAAAGGGGGGTAGAGACCCAGTACTTC. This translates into CASSFERGVETQYF. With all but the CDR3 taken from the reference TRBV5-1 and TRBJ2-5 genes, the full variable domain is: KAGVTQTPRYLIKTRGQQVTLSCSPISGHRSVSWYQQTPGQGLQFLFEYFSETQRNKGNFPGRFSGRQFSNSRSEMNVSTLELGDSALYLCASSFERGVETQYFGPGTRLLVL.